The next 10 T cell receptor beta chains were all read from a single sample in a study of T cells after yellow fever vaccination (dated by TCRdb to between 2019 and 2020). Receptor libraries were prepared by 5' RACE. Sequenced on an Illumina HiSeq 2500. TCRdb reran the public reads through fastp at Q25 and MiXCR, keeping productive beta chains. Each entry is one CDR3 protein sequence, shown with its most common DNA and genes. This sample is represented by a few hundred thousand distinct CDR3 sequences; roughly 8.7% of them were singletons. The ten largest clones represent over 15% of the sample. Sample treatment or condition, as interpreted from the label and publication: live attenuated yellow fever vaccine strain. Sequenced material: PBMCs, taken on the day of the first yellow fever vaccination. The receptors were sampled from a man younger than 35 who received the YFV17D yellow fever vaccine.

This clonotype was counted at least ten times. This sequence joins TRBV12-3 or TRBV12-4 and TRBJ2-3; no definite D call. Trimming shortened V by 4 bases and J by 2 bases, and 16 bases separated the two germline ends. The CDR3 loop spans 16 amino acids. The CDR3 reads CASSSRNRSITDTQYF. The DNA of the CDR3 is TGTGCCAGCAGTTCCCGTAACAGATCAATCACAGATACGCAGTATTTT.

This clonotype was counted many times. V gene TRBV6-5 combines with J gene TRBJ2-5; D possibly uses TRBD1 or TRBD2 (6 bases each). This CDR3 contains 14 residues. Looked up from germline, CDR1 is MNHEY and CDR2 is SVGAGI. Trimming stripped 2 bases from V and 4 bases from J, with 11 bases between. CDR3 sequence: CASSYDGGGETQYF. The CDR3 nucleotides read TGTGCCAGCAGTTACGACGGGGGCGGAGAGACCCAGTACTTC.

This clonotype was seen a few times. This chain connects TRBV6-2 or TRBV6-3 to TRBJ2-2, with TRBD2 as a possible D gene (5 bases). The CDR3 sequence is 15 residues long. V lost 6 bases and J lost 4, with 15 bases in between. Germline assignment: CDR1 MNHEY and CDR2 SVGEGT. The CDR3 DNA sequence: TGTGCCAGCAGCCCACTAGGCTACTTCACCGGGGAGCTGTTTTTT. Protein product: CASSPLGYFTGELFF.

This clonotype was found a few times. V is TRBV30 and J is TRBJ2-5, with 9 nucleotides matching TRBD1. Unmatched junction bases numbered 2, after V lost 4 bases and J lost 5 bases. Germline V lookup: CDR1 GTSNPN, CDR2 SVGIG (reference sequence). This CDR3 is built from 12 residues. The CDR3 bases are TGTGCCTGGACGACAGGGGGGGAGACCCAGTACTTC. Its protein is CAWTTGGETQYF.

This clonotype was counted between two and nine times. V gene TRBV6-4 combines with J gene TRBJ1-5; D is unresolved. The CDR3 consists of 13 residues. V lost 4 bases and J 6 bases, leaving 10 bases between the germline ends. The germline gives CDR1 MRHNA, CDR2 SNTAGT. The CDR3 DNA reads as TGTGCCAGCAGTGTTCATCCGGGTCAGCCCCAGCATTTT. Encoded protein: CASSVHPGQPQHF.

The chain links TRBV6-5 to TRBJ2-1, with D unresolved. From germline, CDR1 is MNHEY and CDR2 SVGAGI. V was shortened by 2 bases and J by 1 base, with 12 bases between the two germline ends. The CDR3 length is 16 residues. The CDR3 protein is CASSYVFRRSYNEQFF. For the CDR3, the DNA is TGTGCCAGCAGTTACGTATTTCGCAGATCCTACAATGAGCAGTTCTTC.

V is TRBV6-2 or TRBV6-3 and J is TRBJ2-1; TRBD2 matches at 7 bases. Losses at the gene ends were 0 bases for V and 5 bases for J; bases not matched to a gene: 13. The CDR3 runs 18 residues. The germline V gene has CDR1 MNHEY and CDR2 SVGEGT. CDR3 loop: CASSYSSRWAAGNNEQFF. In DNA form, the CDR3 reads TGTGCCAGCAGTTACTCCTCCCGGTGGGCAGCGGGGAACAATGAGCAGTTCTTC.

In its sample, this clonotype was seen a few times. The chain links TRBV7-3 to TRBJ2-1; 10 positions match TRBD1. After removal of 5 bases from V and 6 bases from J, the junction contained 7 bases not matched to a gene. Looked up from germline, CDR1 is SGHTA and CDR2 is FQGTGA. The CDR3 length is 15 residues. CDR3 region: CASSPLTGGRNEQFF. The CDR3 bases are TGTGCCAGCAGCCCTCTGACAGGGGGCCGCAATGAGCAGTTCTTC.

This clonotype has a handful of counts. The rearrangement uses TRBV12-3 or TRBV12-4 and TRBJ2-6; 8 bases map to TRBD1. The CDR3 is 17 residues long. V lost 6 bases to trimming and J lost 0 bases; unmatched junction nucleotides: 7. CDR3 in amino acids: CASRPGQEASGANVLTF. CDR3 in DNA: TGTGCCAGCAGGCCGGGACAGGAAGCCTCTGGGGCCAACGTCCTGACTTTC.

This clonotype was observed many times. The V gene is TRBV12-3 or TRBV12-4, the J gene TRBJ2-2, with 7 bases matching TRBD1. Trimming removed 5 bases from V and 1 base from J; junction bases left unmatched: 7. This CDR3 region has 16 residues. The CDR3 DNA sequence: TGTGCCAGCAGTCCAGACAGGGCCTGGAACACCGGGGAGCTGTTTTTT. Translation gives CASSPDRAWNTGELFF.